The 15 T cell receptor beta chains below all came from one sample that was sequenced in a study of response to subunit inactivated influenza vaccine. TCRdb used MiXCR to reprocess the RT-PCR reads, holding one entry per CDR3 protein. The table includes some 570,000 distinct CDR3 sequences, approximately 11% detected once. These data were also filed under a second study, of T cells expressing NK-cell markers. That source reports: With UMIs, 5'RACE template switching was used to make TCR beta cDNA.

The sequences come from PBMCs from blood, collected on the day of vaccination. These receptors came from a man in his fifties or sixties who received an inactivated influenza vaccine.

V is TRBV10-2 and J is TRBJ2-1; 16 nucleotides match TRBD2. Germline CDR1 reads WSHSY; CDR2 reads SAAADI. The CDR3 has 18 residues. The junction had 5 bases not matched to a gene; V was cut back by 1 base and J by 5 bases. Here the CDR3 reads CASSEWGLAGGLNNEQFF. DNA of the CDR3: TGCGCCAGCAGTGAGTGGGGACTAGCGGGAGGGTTAAACAATGAGCAGTTCTTC.

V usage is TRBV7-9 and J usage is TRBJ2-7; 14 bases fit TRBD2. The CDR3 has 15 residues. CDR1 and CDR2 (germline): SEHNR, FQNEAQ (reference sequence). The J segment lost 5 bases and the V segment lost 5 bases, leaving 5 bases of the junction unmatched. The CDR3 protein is CASSVRLAGGDEQYF. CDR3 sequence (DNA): TGTGCCAGCAGCGTAAGACTAGCGGGAGGGGACGAGCAGTACTTC.

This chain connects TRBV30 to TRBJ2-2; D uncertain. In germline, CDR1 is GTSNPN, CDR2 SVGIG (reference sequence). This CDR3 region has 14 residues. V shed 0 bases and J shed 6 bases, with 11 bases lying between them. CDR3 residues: CAWSVPYLSGELFF. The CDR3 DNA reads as TGTGCCTGGAGTGTACCCTATCTTTCCGGGGAGCTGTTTTTT.

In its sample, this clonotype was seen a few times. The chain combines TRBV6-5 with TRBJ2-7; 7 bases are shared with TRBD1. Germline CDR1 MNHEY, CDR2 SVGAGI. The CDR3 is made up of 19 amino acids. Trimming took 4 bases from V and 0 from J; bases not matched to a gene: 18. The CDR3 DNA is TGTGCCAGCAGTTCTCCTCAGGGGGTCAGAGGATTAAACTCCTACGAGCAGTACTTC. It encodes CASSSPQGVRGLNSYEQYF.

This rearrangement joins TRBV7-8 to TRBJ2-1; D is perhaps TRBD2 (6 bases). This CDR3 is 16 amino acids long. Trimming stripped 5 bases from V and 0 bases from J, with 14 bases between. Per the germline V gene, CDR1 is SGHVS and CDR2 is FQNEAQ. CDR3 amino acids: CASSLAASASYNEQFF. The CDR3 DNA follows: TGTGCCAGCAGCCTCGCGGCTAGCGCCTCCTACAATGAGCAGTTCTTC.

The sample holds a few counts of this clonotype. This CDR3 reads CAISDRESYNEQFF. As DNA, the CDR3 is TGTGCCATCAGTGACCGGGAGTCGTACAATGAGCAGTTCTTC. The chain is built from TRBV10-3 and TRBJ2-1; a weak D match, TRBD2 (6 bases). Trimming left V 3 bases short and J 4 bases short, with 10 bases between. The CDR3 runs to 14 residues. Germline assignment: CDR1 ENHRY and CDR2 SYGVKD.

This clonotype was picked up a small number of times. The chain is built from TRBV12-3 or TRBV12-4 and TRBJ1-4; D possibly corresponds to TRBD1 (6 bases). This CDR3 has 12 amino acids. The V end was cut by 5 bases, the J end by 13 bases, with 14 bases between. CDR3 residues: CASSAGGPGLFF. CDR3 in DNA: TGTGCCAGCAGTGCTGGGGGCCCGGGACTGTTTTTT.

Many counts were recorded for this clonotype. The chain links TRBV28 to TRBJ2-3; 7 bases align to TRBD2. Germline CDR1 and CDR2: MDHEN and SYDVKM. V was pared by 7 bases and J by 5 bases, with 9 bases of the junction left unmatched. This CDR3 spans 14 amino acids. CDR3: CASTLWGGRDTQYF. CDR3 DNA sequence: TGTGCCAGCACCCTCTGGGGGGGGAGAGATACGCAGTATTTT.

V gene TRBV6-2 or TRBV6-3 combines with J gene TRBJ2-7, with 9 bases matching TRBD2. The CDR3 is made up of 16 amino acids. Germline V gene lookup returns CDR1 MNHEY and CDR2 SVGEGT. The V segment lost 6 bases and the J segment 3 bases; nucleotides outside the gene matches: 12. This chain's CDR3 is CASSSLAGGLVYEQYF. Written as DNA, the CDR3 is TGTGCCAGCAGCTCCCTTGCGGGGGGGCTTGTCTACGAGCAGTACTTC.

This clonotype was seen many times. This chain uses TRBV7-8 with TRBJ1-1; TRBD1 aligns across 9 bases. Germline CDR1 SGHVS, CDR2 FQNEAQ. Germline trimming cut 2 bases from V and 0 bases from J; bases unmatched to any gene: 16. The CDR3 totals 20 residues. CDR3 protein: CASSLSRTGVRGGMNTEAFF. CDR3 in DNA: TGTGCCAGCAGCTTATCGAGGACAGGGGTCAGGGGCGGTATGAACACTGAAGCTTTCTTT.

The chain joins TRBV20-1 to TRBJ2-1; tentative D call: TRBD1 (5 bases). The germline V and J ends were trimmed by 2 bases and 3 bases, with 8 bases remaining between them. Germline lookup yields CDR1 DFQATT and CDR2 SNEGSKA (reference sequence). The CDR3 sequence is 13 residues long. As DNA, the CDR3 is TGCAGTGCTAGACTGGGGCTCTACAATGAGCAGTTCTTC. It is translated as CSARLGLYNEQFF.

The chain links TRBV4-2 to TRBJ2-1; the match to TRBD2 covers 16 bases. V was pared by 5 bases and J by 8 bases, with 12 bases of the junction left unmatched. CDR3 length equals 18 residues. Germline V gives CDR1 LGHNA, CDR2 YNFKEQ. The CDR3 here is CASSYLGLAGGIFDEQFF. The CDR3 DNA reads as TGTGCCAGCAGCTATCTGGGACTAGCGGGGGGGATATTCGATGAGCAGTTCTTC.

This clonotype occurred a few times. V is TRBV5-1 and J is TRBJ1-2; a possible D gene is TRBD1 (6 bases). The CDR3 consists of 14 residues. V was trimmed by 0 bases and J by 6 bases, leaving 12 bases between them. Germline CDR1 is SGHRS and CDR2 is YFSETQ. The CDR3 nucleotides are TGCGCCAGCAGCTTGGACAGGGTTGGAGATGGCTACACCTTC. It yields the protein CASSLDRVGDGYTF.

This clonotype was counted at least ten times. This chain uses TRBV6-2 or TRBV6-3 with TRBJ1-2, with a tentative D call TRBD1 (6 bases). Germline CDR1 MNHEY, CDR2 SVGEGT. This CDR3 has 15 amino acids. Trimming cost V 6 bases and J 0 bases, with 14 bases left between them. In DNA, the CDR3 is TGTGCCAGCAGAGAAGGGGGAAGCGCTAACTATGGCTACACCTTC. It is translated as CASREGGSANYGYTF.

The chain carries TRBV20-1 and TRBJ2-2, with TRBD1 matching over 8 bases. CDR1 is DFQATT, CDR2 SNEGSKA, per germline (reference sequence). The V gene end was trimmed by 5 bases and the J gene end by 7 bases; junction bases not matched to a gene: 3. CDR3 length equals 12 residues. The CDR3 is CSAGQGGGELFF. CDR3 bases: TGCAGTGCTGGACAGGGTGGCGGGGAGCTGTTTTTT.